The entry below gives a single T cell receptor (beta chain) sequence along with its context. There is no known antigen for this receptor. The record has no base qualities; no much larger clone is one base away. Via the germline V gene, CDR1 is LGHNA and CDR2 YNFKEQ. The CDR3 starts with the cysteine, ends with the phenylalanine, and has 12 residues. Only the CDR3 DNA stays, 36 bases, in frame from base 1. V trim: 8 bases; J trim: 5 bases; unmatched bases: 3. Library prep was done by RACE. For sequencing, a NextSeq 500 was employed. Library preparation attached unique molecular identifiers to individual cDNA molecules for quantitative, reproducible TCR counting. Each blood RNA sample was used to sequence both TCR alpha and TCR beta chains. On the study's bioinformatics: A median of about 87,000 TCRs per sample was observed, with a range of 23,224 to 690,600. V, J and CDR3 annotation of the TCR reads was carried out using the Decombinator software suite. For the PS versus PT1 abundance plots, all samples were subsampled to the same number of TCRs (28,000). TCRs were defined as expanded if absent before sensitization and observed at least eight times at the 2-week time point. TCRdb trimmed the raw reads at Q25, called clones with MiXCR and kept productive beta chains. Entries that share a CDR3 protein sequence are merged under the most common genes and DNA. The V and J calls come from TCRdb's annotation, not from the publication. This sample is represented by roughly 120,000 distinct CDR3 sequences; roughly 15% of them were singletons. The ten largest clones represent 0.92% of the sample.

This specimen's time point label, per the study, means: patch test 1, 2 weeks after DPC sensitization. The treatment or condition tag for this specimen amounts to: therapeutic diphenylcyclopropenone sensitization with weekly scalp DPC. At every patch-test visit, the blood draw took place before the patch test was put on. To be eligible, patients had to be aged 18 to 70, diagnosed with alopecia and judged suitable for DPC therapy, while pregnant patients were excluded. Total RNA was isolated from unfractionated whole blood collected in Tempus Blood RNA tubes. This record comes from a study of human T cells and chemical hapten exposure (dated by TCRdb to about 2021). As for the study more broadly: For sensitization, 2% DPC in acetone was applied to a roughly 2 cm by roughly 2 cm area of upper inner arm skin. Blood samples were taken from patients before sensitization (week 0) and then at 2, 6 and about 24 weeks after DPC sensitization. Most of the patients in the cohort were female, and the cohort covered alopecia areata with under or over 50% scalp involvement, alopecia totalis and alopecia universalis. Patch testing was performed on the upper back with Finn chambers containing 0.01% DPC, and the patch tests were scored after 6 days according to International Contact Dermatitis Research Group standards. This study followed changes in the peripheral blood TCR repertoire in vivo during primary and secondary sensitization of alopecia patients to the hapten diphenylcyclopropenone (DPC). Throughout the approximately 23-week study period, patients were also given weekly therapeutic DPC doses on the scalp. Libraries were combined into a pool for sequencing, and differences in TCR yield between samples came mainly from small differences in library volumes within the pool. For TCR sequencing, blood came from 25 to 30 alopecia patients at anywhere from one to four time points (pre-sensitization, 2, 6 and 24 weeks). The research as a whole found: Repeated subsampling changed both the strength of the expansion versus patch-test correlation and the threshold at which that correlation became significant. Compared with pre-sensitization or healthy control sets, expanded TCRs formed significantly more large CDR3 similarity clusters, which is consistent with antigen-driven responses. The number of TCRs above 1 in 1000 frequency did not change with DPC sensitization; there was no evidence of global repertoire structure alterations. All patients had alopecia, a presumed autoimmune disease, so their immune response might differ from that of healthy individuals. Patch test score correlated positively with the number of PT1 expanded TCRs, reaching significance at thresholds 8, 16 and 32 but not at 4.

Here the chain combines TRBV4-2 and TRBJ1-5, and TRBD1 aligns with 7 junction nucleotides. This receptor was identified in a man younger than 35 with alopecia areata. Some clones in this sample may be carry-over from other donors' samples. The sample here was whole blood, taken in connection with sensitization to the hapten diphenylcyclopropenone (DPC). The nucleotides read TGTGCCAGCGGGGACAGCGATCAGCCCCAGCATTTT. The translation is CASGDSDQPQHF.